Sequencing of this T cell receptor beta chain was carried out in a study of early T cells in non-severe SARS-CoV-2 infection. Germline values: CDR1 SQVTM, CDR2 ANQGSEA. The CDR3 covers 13 residues. The V end was cut by 1 base, the J end by 1 base, with 4 bases between. Each CDR3 protein gets one entry after TCRdb re-called the 5' RACE reads with MiXCR. The sample lists approximately 98,000 distinct CDR3 sequences; about an eighth were seen once. Sequencing was performed on whole blood. This chain joins TRBV29-1 and TRBJ2-2; D not certain. The origin of this receptor is an adult who was a healthcare worker with PCR-confirmed SARS-CoV-2 infection or an uninfected control (not recorded which). CDR3 protein: CSVEGQNTGELFF. As DNA, the CDR3 is TGCAGCGTTGAAGGGCAGAACACCGGGGAGCTGTTTTTT.